Shown below are 22 T cell receptor beta chains from a single sample sequenced in a study of shared clonotypes between healthy human individuals. Sequenced by immunoSEQ multiplex PCR; TCRdb stores in-frame clones only, minus some. The sample comprises about 2.4 million clones, approximately 94% of which are singletons, and over 0.12% rests with the top ten. Sequencing was performed on naive CD4+ T cells sorted from blood. The subset is: CD45RA+ positively selected. The receptors were sampled from a man aged 18 to 30 in good health.

With respect to this clone: No DNA is shown, since the ends of the CDR3 on it are uncertain; the CDR3 is the one TCRdb lists. The chain carries TRBV21-1 and TRBJ1-2; TRBD1, the table's D call, was not compared with the DNA. TRBV21-1 is a documented pseudogene. A total of 18 residues make up the CDR3, ends included. The CDR3 spells CATAPWGSGTGPRNGYTF.

The V call is TRBV27, the J call TRBJ2-7, with unresolved D. CDR3 size: 12 residues. The germline CDR1 and CDR2 sequences are MNHEY and SMNVEV (reference sequence). The ends were cut back, 4 bases at V and 3 bases at J, with 7 bases in the middle. The CDR3 DNA reads as TGTGCCAGCAGTTCCCTCGGCTACGAGCAGTACTTC. Amino acids: CASSSLGYEQYF.

The rearrangement links TRBV5-1 to TRBJ1-2; 7 bases agree with TRBD1. With 3 bases clipped from V and 1 base from J, the junction kept 3 bases outside the gene matches. Germline V lookup: CDR1 SGHRS, CDR2 YFSETQ. The CDR3 spans 14 residues. CDR3 coding DNA: TGCGCCAGCAGCTGGGGACAGAATAACTATGGCTACACCTTC. It specifies CASSWGQNNYGYTF.

This rearrangement joins TRBV5-1 to TRBJ2-7; D is perhaps TRBD1 or TRBD2 (5 bases each). Trimming stripped 2 bases from V and 1 base from J, with 16 bases between. The CDR3 has 16 amino acids. From germline, CDR1 is SGHRS and CDR2 YFSETQ. CDR3 amino acids: CASSFEPGAGSYEQYF. CDR3 DNA: TGCGCCAGCAGCTTCGAACCCGGGGCCGGGTCCTACGAGCAGTACTTC.

This clone was recorded only once. The chain couples TRBV2 to TRBJ1-5, with TRBD1 matching 9 bases. Germline V gene sequence: CDR1 SNHLY, CDR2 FYNNEI. Unmatched junction bases numbered 6, after V lost 5 bases and J lost 7 bases. CDR3 size: 14 residues. CDR3 sequence reads: CASSRDRAGQPQHF. For the CDR3, the DNA is TGTGCCAGCAGTAGGGACAGGGCGGGACAGCCCCAGCATTTT.

The J gene is TRBJ2-6, the V gene TRBV9; 10 nucleotides match TRBD1. The CDR3 spans 17 residues. From germline, CDR1 is SGDLS and CDR2 YYNGEE. Trimming at V came to 4 bases and at J to 2 bases, leaving 6 bases not matched to a gene. Here the CDR3 reads CASSPRQGATGANVLTF. The CDR3 DNA follows: TGTGCCAGCAGCCCTCGACAGGGGGCTACTGGGGCCAACGTCCTGACTTTC.

Note on this clone: The same CDR3 can be traced to other DNA sequences in this sample. The J gene is TRBJ2-7, the V gene TRBV7-9; a possible D gene is TRBD1 (5 bases). Germline CDR1 is SEHNR and CDR2 is FQNEAQ (reference sequence). The V and J ends lost 3 bases and 0 bases respectively, with 12 bases between them. The CDR3 consists of 15 residues. CDR3: CASSLGLKSSYEQYF. CDR3 DNA: TGTGCCAGCAGCTTGGGGCTGAAAAGCTCCTACGAGCAGTACTTC.

In the case of this clone: The sample carries other DNA sequences with the same CDR3. The chain uses TRBV5-4 and TRBJ2-2, with a possible D match to TRBD2 (6 bases). The CDR3 length is 15 residues. V gave up 0 bases and J gave up 3 bases, with 9 bases separating them. The germline V gene has CDR1 SGHNT and CDR2 YYREEE (reference sequence). CDR3 sequence: CASSLAGVDTGELFF. The CDR3 nucleotides read TGTGCCAGCAGCTTGGCGGGAGTAGACACCGGGGAGCTGTTTTTT.

The rearrangement links TRBV29-1 to TRBJ1-1, with D possibly TRBD1 on 5 matching bases. Trimming removed 7 bases at V and 1 base at J, with 13 bases between. CDR1 SQVTM and CDR2 ANQGSEA come from the germline V gene. This CDR3 is built from 13 residues. For the CDR3, the DNA is TGCAGCGGGGGGGGACGGGCGAACACTGAAGCTTTCTTT. Amino acids: CSGGGRANTEAFF. The whole variable domain, filled in from reference TRBV29-1 and TRBJ1-1, reads SAVISQKPSRDICQRGTSLTIQCQVDSQVTMMFWYRQQPGQSLTLIATANQGSEATYESGFVIDKFPISRPNLTFSTLTVSNMSPEDSSIYLCSGGGRANTEAFFGQGTRLTVV.

The chain carries TRBV7-2 and TRBJ2-1; D possibly corresponds to TRBD2 (6 bases). From germline, CDR1 is SGHTA and CDR2 FQGNSA. The CDR3 consists of 15 residues. V lost 3 bases, J lost 7 bases, and 16 bases lay in between. The CDR3 protein is CASSLGGTPKNEQFF. CDR3 nucleotides: TGTGCCAGCAGCTTGGGCGGGACTCCGAAGAATGAGCAGTTCTTC.

This rearrangement joins TRBV27 to TRBJ2-7, with D possibly being TRBD1 or TRBD2 (6 bases each). This CDR3 is 17 amino acids long. CDR1 and CDR2 from the germline V gene are MNHEY and SMNVEV (reference sequence). The V end lost 5 bases, the J end lost 6 bases, and 26 bases lay between the germline ends. The CDR3 loop reads CASSTWSGAQYRGEQYF. The CDR3 DNA is TGTGCCAGCAGTACATGGTCGGGGGCGCAATATCGTGGCGAGCAGTACTTC.

The rearrangement uses TRBV27 and TRBJ2-1; maybe TRBD2 (8 bases). The CDR3 spans 15 residues. Germline V gene lookup returns CDR1 MNHEY and CDR2 SMNVEV (reference sequence). Trimming pared 3 bases from V and 7 bases from J, leaving 16 bases between. The CDR3 spells CASSLSSGTVNEQFF. Written as DNA, the CDR3 is TGTGCCAGCAGTTTGAGTAGCGGGACAGTAAATGAGCAGTTCTTC.

To note about this clone: This sample includes further DNA sequences coding for the same CDR3. The chain uses TRBV18 and TRBJ2-5; D possibly corresponds to TRBD1 (6 bases). The CDR3 sequence is 13 residues long. Germline loops: CDR1 KGHSH, CDR2 LQKENI. V was cut by 1 base and J by 5 bases, with 8 bases left in between. The CDR3 spells CASSPLTGETQYF. The CDR3 bases are TGTGCCAGCTCACCACTTACAGGGGAGACCCAGTACTTC. Drawing the rest from reference TRBV18 and TRBJ2-5, the complete variable domain is NAGVMQNPRHLVRRRGQEARLRCSPMKGHSHVYWYRQLPEEGLKFMVYLQKENIIDESGMPKERFSAEFPKEGPSILRIQQVVRGDSAAYFCASSPLTGETQYFGPGTRLLVL.

In regard to this clone: The same CDR3 is also encoded by other DNA sequences in this sample. The chain recombines TRBV5-1 with TRBJ2-7; TRBD2 matches at 7 bases. CDR1 SGHRS and CDR2 YFSETQ come from the germline V gene. V dropped 2 bases and J dropped 0; count of bases not matched to a gene: 5. This CDR3 is 15 amino acids long. Here the CDR3 reads CASSLLASGSYEQYF. CDR3 bases: TGCGCCAGCAGCTTACTTGCTAGCGGCTCCTACGAGCAGTACTTC.

V and J are TRBV11-2 and TRBJ1-1; D perhaps matches TRBD1 (6 bases). Germline-derived CDR1 and CDR2 are SGHAT and FQNNGV. The CDR3 consists of 15 residues. V lost 0 bases and J lost 8, with 16 bases in between. The CDR3 DNA follows: TGTGCCAGCAGCTTAGAAGGGGCAGGGGTCACCGAAGCTTTCTTT. Its protein is CASSLEGAGVTEAFF.

The chain has TRBV7-3 and TRBJ2-2; perhaps TRBD1 as D (5 bases). The V end lost 2 bases, the J end lost 1 base, and 5 bases lay between the germline ends. The CDR3 has 14 amino acids. Germline V gene sequence: CDR1 SGHTA, CDR2 FQGTGA. CDR3 protein: CASSLDRNTGELFF. Here the CDR3 DNA reads TGTGCCAGCAGCTTAGACAGGAACACCGGGGAGCTGTTTTTT.

This chain joins TRBV6-5 and TRBJ2-3; possibly TRBD2 for D (6 bases). This CDR3 spans 14 amino acids. Germline V gene sequence: CDR1 MNHEY, CDR2 SVGAGI. V shed 6 bases and J shed 1 base, with 11 bases lying between them. This CDR3 reads CASSRAGRTDTQYF. In nucleotides, the CDR3 is TGTGCCAGCAGCCGCGCGGGGCGCACAGATACGCAGTATTTT.

The chain has TRBV7-9 and TRBJ2-7; the match to TRBD2 covers 7 bases. Germline trimming cut 1 base from V and 6 bases from J; bases unmatched to any gene: 9. Germline loops: CDR1 SEHNR, CDR2 FQNEAQ (reference sequence). This CDR3 has 15 amino acids. The CDR3 region is CASSLGRTRDSEQYF. The CDR3 DNA is TGTGCCAGCAGCTTAGGACGGACTAGAGACTCCGAGCAGTACTTC.

The CDR3 DNA follows: TGTGCCAGCAGTTCCAAACAAACGGACAGGGGCAGGGAGACCCAGTACTTC. Translated: CASSSKQTDRGRETQYF. The chain joins TRBV27 to TRBJ2-5; 9 positions agree with TRBD1. CDR1 MNHEY and CDR2 SMNVEV come from the germline V gene (reference sequence). The CDR3 runs 17 residues. The trim removed 4 bases at V and 5 bases at J, leaving 14 bases unmatched.

The chain links TRBV27 to TRBJ2-1; D is unclear. Trimming took off 4 bases at V and 6 bases at J, with 7 bases between the two ends. The germline CDR1 and CDR2 sequences are MNHEY and SMNVEV (reference sequence). The CDR3 consists of 12 residues. The CDR3 reads CASSSPGNEQFF. For the CDR3, the DNA is TGTGCCAGCAGTTCTCCGGGCAATGAGCAGTTCTTC.

In DNA, the CDR3 is TGTGCCACCAGCGGGAAGGGAACCGGGAGGAAGGCCGGGGAGCTGTTTTTT. Amino acids: CATSGKGTGRKAGELFF. This chain connects TRBV15 to TRBJ2-2, with TRBD2 identical over 7 bases. The CDR3 length is 17 residues. Trimming took 5 bases from V and 6 from J; bases not matched to a gene: 15. CDR1 and CDR2 from the germline V gene are LNHNV and YYDKDF (reference sequence). Variable domain in full (rest from reference TRBV15 and TRBJ2-2): DAMVIQNPRYQVTQFGKPVTLSCSQTLNHNVMYWYQQKSSQAPKLLFHYYDKDFNNEADTPDNFQSRRPNTSFCFLDIRSPGLGDTAMYLCATSGKGTGRKAGELFFGEGSRLTVL.

This chain joins TRBV18 and TRBJ1-1; D unresolved. V lost 2 bases to trimming and J lost 5 bases, with 12 bases between them. The V gene's germline CDR1 is KGHSH and CDR2 LQKENI. CDR3 length equals 14 residues. CDR3 in DNA: TGTGCCAGCTCACCAGGTCTAGGGAGGACTGAAGCTTTCTTT. It is translated as CASSPGLGRTEAFF.